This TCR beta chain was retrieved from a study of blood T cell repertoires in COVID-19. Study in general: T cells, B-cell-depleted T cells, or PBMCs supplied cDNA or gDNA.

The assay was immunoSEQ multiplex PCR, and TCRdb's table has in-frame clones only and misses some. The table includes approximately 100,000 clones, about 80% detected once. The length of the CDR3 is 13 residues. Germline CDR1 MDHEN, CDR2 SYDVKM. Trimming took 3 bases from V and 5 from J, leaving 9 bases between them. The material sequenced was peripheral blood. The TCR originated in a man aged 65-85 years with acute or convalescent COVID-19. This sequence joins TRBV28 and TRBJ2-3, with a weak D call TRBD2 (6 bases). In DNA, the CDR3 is TGTGCCAGCAGTTTTGGGGGGAGAGATACGCAGTATTTT. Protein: CASSFGGRDTQYF.